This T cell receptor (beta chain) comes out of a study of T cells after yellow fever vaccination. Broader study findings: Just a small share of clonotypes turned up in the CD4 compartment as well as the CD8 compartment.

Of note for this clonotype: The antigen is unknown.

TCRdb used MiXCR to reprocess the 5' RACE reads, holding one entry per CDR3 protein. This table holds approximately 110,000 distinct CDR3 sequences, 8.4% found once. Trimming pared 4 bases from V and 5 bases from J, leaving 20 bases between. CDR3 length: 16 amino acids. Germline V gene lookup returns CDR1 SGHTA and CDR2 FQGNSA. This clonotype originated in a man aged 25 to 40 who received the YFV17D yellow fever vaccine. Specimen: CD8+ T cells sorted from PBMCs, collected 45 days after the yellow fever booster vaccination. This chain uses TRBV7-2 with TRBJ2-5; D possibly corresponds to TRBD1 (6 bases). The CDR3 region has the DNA TGTGCCAGCAGCTACATACAGGGTCGGGGTGGGGAGACCCAGTACTTC. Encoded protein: CASSYIQGRGGETQYF.